This T cell receptor (beta chain) was recorded in a study of shared T cell receptors in the human thymus. The CDR3 sequence is 18 residues long. The junction had 7 bases not matched to a gene; V was cut back by 3 bases and J by 3 bases. Germline V gene lookup returns CDR1 SGHRS and CDR2 YFSETQ. The repertoire was sequenced with immunoSEQ multiplex PCR; TCRdb's copy has only in-frame clones and lacks some. The data show hundreds of thousands of clones, with 88% seen just once and 0.0095% to 0.011% held by the top ten. This same sample was also taken into another study, of human thymus T cells. In that study: Thymus tissue for the work was resected from patients undergoing corrective heart surgery.

Input material: thymocytes. The sequence derives from a boy younger than two with a congenital heart defect. This chain connects TRBV5-1 to TRBJ2-2; 14 bases agree with TRBD2. CDR3 nucleotide sequence: TGCGCCAGCAGCTCTCCGGGACTAGCGGGAGACCACACCGGGGAGCTGTTTTTT. As protein: CASSSPGLAGDHTGELFF.